This entry lists 27 T cell receptor beta chains sequenced from one sample in a study of blood T cell repertoires in COVID-19. TCRdb's table, derived via immunoSEQ multiplex PCR, lists solely in-frame clones and lacks some. This sample has 650,000 to 800,000 clones, with about 87% found just once. The material sequenced was peripheral blood. The receptors shown here come from a woman aged 18 to 35 with acute or convalescent COVID-19.

The DNA for the CDR3 is TGCGCCAGCAGCTTGGGGGGTGGAGGTCCCTATTCGAGCTACACCTTC. This gives the protein CASSLGGGGPYSSYTF. This chain links TRBV5-1 with TRBJ1-2; D is undetermined. In germline, CDR1 is SGHRS, CDR2 YFSETQ. The CDR3 consists of 16 residues. V lost 0 bases and J lost 9, with 21 bases in between.

This chain links TRBV7-3 with TRBJ1-2; 7 bases agree with TRBD1. The CDR3 consists of 14 residues. Germline CDR1 and CDR2: SGHTA and FQGTGA. With 2 bases clipped from V and 13 bases from J, the junction kept 13 bases outside the gene matches. The CDR3 bases are TGTGCCAGCAGCTTATCGGGACAGCATGGTTTCCCCACCTTC. This sequence encodes CASSLSGQHGFPTF.

CDR3 loop: CASSKNQGYGYTF. Here the CDR3 DNA reads TGTGCCAGCAGCAAGAATCAGGGCTATGGCTACACCTTC. The chain recombines TRBV7-2 with TRBJ1-2, with D tentatively TRBD1 (5 bases). V was clipped by 5 bases and J by 4 bases, with 11 bases between them. Germline-derived CDR1 and CDR2 are SGHTA and FQGNSA. The CDR3 loop spans 13 amino acids. Variable domain in full (rest from reference TRBV7-2 and TRBJ1-2): GAGVSQSPSNKVTEKGKDVELRCDPISGHTALYWYRQSLGQGLEFLIYFQGNSAPDKSGLPSDRFSAERTGGSVSTLTIQRTQQEDSAVYLCASSKNQGYGYTFGSGTRLTVV.

The chain joins TRBV12-5 to TRBJ2-7, with a tentative D call TRBD1 (6 bases). Trimming left V 7 bases short and J 2 bases short, with 9 bases between. CDR3 size: 12 residues. Germline V lookup: CDR1 LGHNT, CDR2 FRNRAP. This chain's CDR3 is CASAGTTYEQYF. Here the CDR3 DNA reads TGTGCTAGTGCTGGGACAACCTACGAGCAGTACTTC.

This chain connects TRBV6-5 to TRBJ2-7; D ambiguous. The CDR3 totals 11 residues. CDR1 is MNHEY, CDR2 SVGAGI, per germline. V dropped 7 bases and J dropped 3 bases, with 7 bases sitting between them. The CDR3 coding sequence is TGTGCCAGCACCCAACTCTACGAGCAGTACTTC. Its translation is CASTQLYEQYF.

The chain carries TRBV6-5 and TRBJ2-3, with 10 nucleotides matching TRBD2. In germline, CDR1 is MNHEY, CDR2 SVGAGI. This CDR3 is built from 14 residues. Germline trimming cut 6 bases from V and 6 bases from J; bases unmatched to any gene: 6. The CDR3 reads CASRSGGAADTQYF. CDR3 bases: TGTGCCAGCAGGAGCGGGGGGGCGGCGGATACGCAGTATTTT.

This chain joins TRBV9 and TRBJ2-1, with D hard to call. This CDR3 comprises 14 residues. V dropped 3 bases and J dropped 5 bases, with 12 bases sitting between them. Germline CDR1 is SGDLS and CDR2 is YYNGEE. This CDR3 is CASSGRVPDNEQFF. CDR3 coding DNA: TGTGCCAGCAGCGGCCGGGTCCCCGACAATGAGCAGTTCTTC.

The DNA for the CDR3 is TGTGCCAGCTCACAGGGGACAGGGTCCGAAAAACTGTTTTTT. Protein product: CASSQGTGSEKLFF. The chain recombines TRBV18 with TRBJ1-4, with 9 bases identical to TRBD1. J lost 8 bases, V lost 4 bases, and 5 bases had no gene match. The CDR3 is 14 amino acids. Germline V gene data show CDR1 as KGHSH and CDR2 as LQKENI.

This rearrangement joins TRBV19 to TRBJ1-1, with a weak D call TRBD1 (6 bases). In germline, CDR1 is LNHDA, CDR2 SQIVND (reference sequence). The V and J ends lost 4 bases and 11 bases respectively, with 14 bases between them. There are 12 residues in the CDR3. For the CDR3, the DNA is TGTGCCAGTAGTAGAGGGGGTTATGGGGCTTTCTTT. The encoded protein is CASSRGGYGAFF. The entire variable domain, with the rest obtained from reference TRBV19 and TRBJ1-1, is as follows: DGGITQSPKYLFRKEGQNVTLSCEQNLNHDAMYWYRQDPGQGLRLIYYSQIVNDFQKGDIAEGYSVSREKKESFPLTVTSAQKNPTAFYLCASSRGGYGAFFGQGTRLTVV.

The chain recombines TRBV4-1 with TRBJ2-3; 9 positions match TRBD2. Germline CDR1 is MGHRA and CDR2 is YSYEKL. CDR3 size: 15 residues. V shed 1 base and J 6 bases; nucleotides not matched to a gene: 5. The CDR3 here is CASSQVLAGWDTQYF. The CDR3 DNA follows: TGCGCCAGCAGCCAAGTGCTAGCGGGATGGGATACGCAGTATTTT.

This clone has a handful of counts. CDR3 sequence (DNA): TGTGCCAGCATTCTCCTAGCGGGGGGCGGGAATGAGCAGTTCTTC. This encodes CASILLAGGGNEQFF. The rearrangement joins TRBV6-5 to TRBJ2-1, with 11 bases matching TRBD2. V dropped 7 bases and J dropped 7; count of bases not matched to a gene: 9. CDR1 and CDR2 (germline): MNHEY, SVGAGI. CDR3 size: 15 residues.

The CDR3 nucleotides are TGTGCCAGCAATACGTTAGGGGGACCCCGTCCGAACACTGAAGCTTTCTTT. Its translation is CASNTLGGPRPNTEAFF. The chain joins TRBV28 to TRBJ1-1; D is perhaps TRBD1 (6 bases). The CDR3 consists of 17 residues. Germline V gene lookup returns CDR1 MDHEN and CDR2 SYDVKM. Trimming cost V 7 bases and J 1 base, with 22 bases left between them.

The chain joins TRBV4-2 to TRBJ1-2, with D tentatively TRBD1 (5 bases). From germline, CDR1 is LGHNA and CDR2 YNFKEQ. CDR3 size: 14 residues. V lost 2 bases, J lost 4 bases, and 11 bases lay in between. Here the CDR3 reads CASSQKSGIYGYTF. DNA for the CDR3: TGTGCCAGCAGCCAAAAGTCAGGGATCTATGGCTACACCTTC.

This clone was counted a single time. The rearrangement links TRBV7-9 to TRBJ1-3; 7 bases map to TRBD1. The V gene's germline CDR1 is SEHNR and CDR2 FQNEAQ (reference sequence). The junction had 11 bases not matched to a gene; V was cut back by 6 bases and J by 0 bases. The CDR3 has 17 amino acids. The CDR3 sequence is CASRPRLTGISGNTIYF. CDR3 in DNA: TGTGCCAGCAGGCCCAGACTGACAGGGATCTCTGGAAACACCATATATTTT. Variable domain in full (rest from reference TRBV7-9 and TRBJ1-3): DTGVSQNPRHKITKRGQNVTFRCDPISEHNRLYWYRQTLGQGPEFLTYFQNEAQLEKSRLLSDRFSAERPKGSFSTLEIQRTEQGDSAMYLCASRPRLTGISGNTIYFGEGSWLTVV.

In DNA, the CDR3 is TGCACCAGCAGCCAAGTCTGCGGGGGGGCCATAAGTAGGTCCTACGAGCAGTACTTC. Translated, it gives CTSSQVCGGAISRSYEQYF. The genes are TRBV1 and TRBJ2-7; the table names TRBD2, a call not compared with the DNA. TRBV1 is a known pseudogene. The CDR3 spans 19 residues.

J is TRBJ1-1 and V is TRBV7-3; no definite D call. With 5 bases removed from V and 1 base from J, the gap between germline ends came to 8 bases. The CDR3 runs to 13 residues. The germline V gene encodes CDR1 SGHTA and CDR2 FQGTGA. Written as DNA, the CDR3 is TGTGCCAGCAGCCCCCTAGGGAACACTGAAGCTTTCTTT. Amino acids: CASSPLGNTEAFF.

J is TRBJ1-2 and V is TRBV27; 7 bases map to TRBD1. CDR3 length: 15 residues. Germline V CDR1 and CDR2: MNHEY, SMNVEV (reference sequence). J was trimmed by 2 bases and V by 4 bases; bases with no gene match: 7. CDR3 protein: CASSYRGNENYGYTF. CDR3 DNA sequence: TGTGCCAGCAGTTACAGGGGTAACGAGAACTATGGCTACACCTTC.

V and J are TRBV6-5 and TRBJ1-2, with 9 positions matching TRBD1. V dropped 5 bases and J dropped 1; count of bases not matched to a gene: 5. Germline values: CDR1 MNHEY, CDR2 SVGAGI. The CDR3 has 15 amino acids. CDR3 sequence reads: CASSTRQGGNYGYTF. CDR3 nucleotides: TGTGCCAGCAGTACACGACAGGGGGGTAACTATGGCTACACCTTC.

The chain uses TRBV7-2 and TRBJ2-7; D is ambiguous. With 5 bases removed from V and 2 bases from J, the gap between germline ends came to 19 bases. From germline, CDR1 is SGHTA and CDR2 FQGNSA. CDR3 length: 16 amino acids. DNA for the CDR3: TGTGCCAGCAGCCTCAAGGCTACGGGTTTAACCTACGAGCAGTACTTC. Its translation is CASSLKATGLTYEQYF. Filled out from reference TRBV7-2 and TRBJ2-7, the complete variable domain reads GAGVSQSPSNKVTEKGKDVELRCDPISGHTALYWYRQSLGQGLEFLIYFQGNSAPDKSGLPSDRFSAERTGGSVSTLTIQRTQQEDSAVYLCASSLKATGLTYEQYFGPGTRLTVT.

The rearrangement links TRBV19 to TRBJ1-3; possible D gene TRBD1, 5 bases. CDR1 is LNHDA, CDR2 SQIVND, per germline (reference sequence). The length of the CDR3 is 15 residues. Trimming took off 2 bases at V and 2 bases at J, with 10 bases between the two ends. The CDR3 DNA sequence: TGTGCCAGTAGTATAACAGGCCCAGCTGGAAACACCATATATTTT. Translation: CASSITGPAGNTIYF.

V and J are TRBV12-3 or TRBV12-4 and TRBJ2-5; 7 bases align to TRBD1. This CDR3 is 13 amino acids long. The V gene end was trimmed by 4 bases and the J gene end by 5 bases; junction bases not matched to a gene: 4. The chain's CDR3 is CASSYRGGETQYF. CDR3 sequence (DNA): TGTGCCAGCAGTTACAGGGGTGGGGAGACCCAGTACTTC.

CDR3 DNA sequence: TGTGCCAGCAGTCACAGGGTTAGCAATCAGCCCCAGCATTTT. Protein sequence: CASSHRVSNQPQHF. The chain has TRBV5-6 and TRBJ1-5; tentative D call: TRBD1 (6 bases). This CDR3 is built from 14 residues. Trimming cost V 5 bases and J 0 bases, with 9 bases left between them. Germline-derived CDR1 and CDR2 are SGHDT and YYEEEE. The full variable domain, rest sourced from reference TRBV5-6 and TRBJ1-5, is DAGVTQSPTHLIKTRGQQVTLRCSPKSGHDTVSWYQQALGQGPQFIFQYYEEEERQRGNFPDRFSGHQFPNYSSELNVNALLLGDSALYLCASSHRVSNQPQHFGDGTRLSIL.

J is TRBJ1-3 and V is TRBV7-7; D might be TRBD1 (6 bases). The germline V gene has CDR1 SSHAT and CDR2 FNYEAQ (reference sequence). V lost 5 bases, J lost 3 bases, and 17 bases lay in between. The CDR3 has 16 amino acids. CDR3 protein: CASSLPRGASGNTIYF. CDR3 nucleotide sequence: TGTGCCAGCAGCCTTCCCCGGGGGGCCAGTGGAAACACCATATATTTT.

This clone was picked up one time. The CDR3 here is CASSSLAGVYNEQFF. In DNA, the CDR3 is TGCGCCAGCAGCTCGCTAGCGGGGGTCTACAATGAGCAGTTCTTC. The rearrangement joins TRBV4-3 to TRBJ2-1; 10 bases map to TRBD2. With 5 bases clipped from V and 3 bases from J, the junction kept 4 bases outside the gene matches. Germline CDR1 reads LGHNA; CDR2 reads YSLEER. The CDR3 length is 15 residues.

The chain recombines TRBV3-1 (or the pseudogene TRBV3-2) with TRBJ1-2; D is ambiguous. The CDR3 consists of 12 residues. V lost 1 base and J 10 bases, leaving 10 bases between the germline ends. CDR1 is LGHDT, CDR2 YNNKEL, per germline (reference sequence). The CDR3 reads CASSQGSETYTF. CDR3 coding DNA: TGTGCCAGCAGCCAAGGAAGCGAGACCTACACCTTC.

The CDR3 DNA is TGCGCCAGCAGCTCTAAAACCGGGACACTTAACTATGGCTACACCTTC. This encodes CASSSKTGTLNYGYTF. V is TRBV5-1 and J is TRBJ1-2; D may be TRBD1 (6 bases). Trimming shortened V by 3 bases and J by 1 base, and 16 bases separated the two germline ends. CDR1 and CDR2 (germline): SGHRS, YFSETQ. The CDR3 contains 16 residues.

This clone has more than one count but fewer than ten. Other DNA sequences from this sample encode an identical CDR3 as well. The CDR3 here is CASSSGQGDGYTF. The CDR3 DNA is TGCGCCAGCAGCTCGGGACAGGGGGATGGCTACACCTTC. The chain links TRBV5-1 to TRBJ1-2; 11 bases fit TRBD1. Germline V gene data show CDR1 as SGHRS and CDR2 as YFSETQ. Trimming removed 3 bases from V and 6 bases from J; junction bases left unmatched: 1. This CDR3 is 13 amino acids long.